Below are 22 T cell receptor beta chains sequenced from a single sample in a study of early T cells in non-severe SARS-CoV-2 infection. TCRdb itself ran the 5' RACE reads through MiXCR, one entry per CDR3 protein. The sample records approximately 48,000 distinct CDR3 sequences, roughly 10% being singletons. What was sequenced was whole blood. These receptors all stem from an adult who was a healthcare worker with PCR-confirmed SARS-CoV-2 infection or an uninfected control (not recorded which).

This clonotype was counted ten times or more. The rearrangement joins TRBV12-3 or TRBV12-4 to TRBJ2-1; 12 bases fit TRBD2. J lost 7 bases, V lost 7 bases, and 5 bases had no gene match. The CDR3 is 14 amino acids. In DNA, the CDR3 is TGTGCCAGCACTAGCGGGAGGGCCGGTAATGAGCAGTTCTTC. Translation gives CASTSGRAGNEQFF.

This clonotype occurred many times. This chain joins TRBV29-1 and TRBJ1-3, with D perhaps matching TRBD1 (6 bases). The germline V and J ends were trimmed by 5 bases and 3 bases, with 14 bases remaining between them. The CDR3 loop spans 14 amino acids. Germline assignment: CDR1 SQVTM and CDR2 ANQGSEA. CDR3 nucleotides: TGCAGCGTTCGCAGGGGAGGAGGTGGAAACACCATATATTTT. Protein sequence: CSVRRGGGGNTIYF.

The chain is built from TRBV6-5 and TRBJ1-6; 9 nucleotides match TRBD1. The V gene's germline CDR1 is MNHEY and CDR2 SVGAGI. CDR3 size: 14 residues. V lost 5 bases, J lost 5 bases, and 1 base stayed unmatched. CDR3 region: CASSRQGDNSPLHF. Written as DNA, the CDR3 is TGTGCCAGCAGTCGACAGGGGGATAATTCACCCCTCCACTTT.

The table lists this clonotype with many counts. The chain has TRBV24-1 and TRBJ2-2, with a weak D call TRBD2 (5 bases). In germline, CDR1 is KGHDR, CDR2 SFDVKD. The V gene lost 3 bases and the J gene lost 3 bases, with 13 bases spanning the gap. The CDR3 contains 16 residues. The CDR3 region is CATSDLRDGDTGELFF. CDR3 coding DNA: TGTGCCACCAGTGATCTCCGTGACGGGGACACCGGGGAGCTGTTTTTT.

This clonotype was recorded a few times. V usage is TRBV20-1 and J usage is TRBJ2-3; 8 nucleotides agree with TRBD1. This CDR3 spans 16 amino acids. Germline V lookup: CDR1 DFQATT, CDR2 SNEGSKA (reference sequence). The V and J ends lost 5 bases and 6 bases, in that order; junction bases with no gene match: 16. CDR3 amino acids: CSAPRGRPRGPDTQYF. CDR3 bases: TGCAGTGCTCCCAGGGGGCGGCCCAGGGGTCCGGATACGCAGTATTTT.

This clonotype was picked up many times. The genes are TRBV12-3 or TRBV12-4 and TRBJ1-2; 7 bases fit TRBD1. The CDR3 spans 11 residues. With 5 bases clipped from V and 11 bases from J, the junction kept 5 bases outside the gene matches. DNA of the CDR3: TGTGCCAGCAGTGTAGGGACAGCTTACACCTTC. This encodes CASSVGTAYTF.

This clonotype was found many times. The CDR3 nucleotides read TGCGCCAGCAGTCCCGACAGGGCAAGCACCGGGGAGCTGTTTTTT. This gives the protein CASSPDRASTGELFF. J is TRBJ2-2 and V is TRBV5-1; the match to TRBD1 covers 7 bases. CDR1 and CDR2 (germline): SGHRS, YFSETQ. The length of the CDR3 is 15 residues. The V segment lost 5 bases and the J segment 4 bases; nucleotides outside the gene matches: 8.

The table lists this clonotype with many counts. The chain employs TRBV7-8 and TRBJ1-2, with D unresolved. Germline V gene sequence: CDR1 SGHVS, CDR2 FQNEAQ. The CDR3 is 13 residues long. V lost 5 bases, J lost 7 bases, and 14 bases lay in between. This chain's CDR3 is CASSPTYRGGYTF. The CDR3 region has the DNA TGTGCCAGCAGCCCAACCTATAGAGGTGGCTACACCTTC.

In its sample, this clonotype was seen many times. The chain couples TRBV6-5 to TRBJ1-1; a possible D gene is TRBD1 (5 bases). Germline V CDR1 and CDR2: MNHEY, SVGAGI. V lost 6 bases, J lost 8 bases, and 22 bases lay in between. The CDR3 is 15 amino acids. The CDR3 sequence: CASSPEYRTAGEAFF. In nucleotides, the CDR3 is TGTGCCAGCAGCCCTGAGTACAGGACTGCAGGCGAAGCTTTCTTT.

Ten or more counts support this clonotype. This chain connects TRBV27 to TRBJ2-3; D remains unclear. CDR1 and CDR2 from the germline V gene are MNHEY and SMNVEV (reference sequence). V gave up 6 bases and J gave up 4 bases, with 11 bases separating them. The CDR3 spans 13 residues. CDR3 nucleotide sequence: TGTGCCAGCAGCGTCCTGGGCCCAGATACGCAGTATTTT. It encodes CASSVLGPDTQYF.

This chain links TRBV27 with TRBJ2-7, with TRBD2 matching over 10 bases. The CDR3 runs to 14 residues. The ends lost 5 bases at V and 3 bases at J; junction bases unmatched: 4. Germline CDR1 reads MNHEY; CDR2 reads SMNVEV (reference sequence). CDR3 residues: CASSKIAGGYEQYF. The CDR3 DNA reads TGTGCCAGCAGTAAGATAGCGGGGGGCTACGAGCAGTACTTC.

In its sample, this clonotype was seen a few times. The rearrangement links TRBV24-1 to TRBJ2-3; D remains unclear. Trimming shortened V by 3 bases and J by 7 bases, and 16 bases separated the two germline ends. Germline-derived CDR1 and CDR2 are KGHDR and SFDVKD. The CDR3 loop spans 15 amino acids. In DNA, the CDR3 is TGTGCCACCAGTGATCTTACTCCGACCGACCATACGCAGTATTTT. Residues: CATSDLTPTDHTQYF.

The table lists this clonotype with many counts. The gene calls are TRBV18 and TRBJ1-2; D possibly corresponds to TRBD1 (6 bases). The CDR3 loop spans 13 amino acids. The V gene lost 2 bases and the J gene lost 4 bases, with 8 bases spanning the gap. Germline V gene data show CDR1 as KGHSH and CDR2 as LQKENI. The CDR3 sequence: CASSPETGYGYTF. As DNA, the CDR3 is TGTGCCAGCTCACCAGAGACAGGCTATGGCTACACCTTC.

This clonotype was observed at least ten times. The V call is TRBV4-3, the J call TRBJ2-1; TRBD2 matches 8 bases. CDR3 length: 18 amino acids. The germline gives CDR1 LGHNA, CDR2 YSLEER. The ends lost 5 bases at V and 6 bases at J; junction bases unmatched: 18. This chain's CDR3 is CASSGRVDGRAFRNEQFF. The DNA of the CDR3 is TGCGCCAGCAGCGGTCGCGTTGACGGGAGGGCCTTTCGCAATGAGCAGTTCTTC.

This clonotype was recorded many times. The V call is TRBV6-5, the J call TRBJ2-3; TRBD2 is a possible D gene (6 bases). This CDR3 has 13 amino acids. Germline CDR1 is MNHEY and CDR2 is SVGAGI. V was trimmed by 7 bases and J by 1 base, leaving 9 bases between them. CDR3 sequence reads: CASTASGTDTQYF. The CDR3 DNA sequence: TGTGCCAGCACGGCTAGCGGCACAGATACGCAGTATTTT.

This clonotype was counted at least ten times. The rearrangement links TRBV28 to TRBJ2-5; D gene unclear. The V gene's germline CDR1 is MDHEN and CDR2 SYDVKM. This CDR3 spans 14 amino acids. V gave up 2 bases and J gave up 5 bases, with 12 bases separating them. The CDR3 region is CASSLEHEEETQYF. CDR3 DNA: TGTGCCAGCAGTTTAGAACACGAGGAGGAGACCCAGTACTTC.

Ten or more counts support this clonotype. This chain joins TRBV7-9 and TRBJ1-1; TRBD1 aligns across 8 bases. V shed 2 bases, J shed 5 bases, and the junction held 7 bases outside the gene matches. CDR1 and CDR2 (germline): SEHNR, FQNEAQ (reference sequence). CDR3 length: 15 amino acids. The CDR3 coding sequence is TGTGCCAGCAGCTTAAGTTCAGGGGGCTGGACTGAAGCTTTCTTT. The encoded protein is CASSLSSGGWTEAFF. Full variable domain (remainder filled in from reference TRBV7-9 and TRBJ1-1): DTGVSQNPRHKITKRGQNVTFRCDPISEHNRLYWYRQTLGQGPEFLTYFQNEAQLEKSRLLSDRFSAERPKGSFSTLEIQRTEQGDSAMYLCASSLSSGGWTEAFFGQGTRLTVV.

This clonotype turned up a few times. The rearrangement joins TRBV29-1 to TRBJ2-1, with 10 positions matching TRBD2. The J segment lost 9 bases and the V segment lost 5 bases, leaving 7 bases of the junction unmatched. In germline, CDR1 is SQVTM, CDR2 ANQGSEA. The CDR3 spans 13 residues. The CDR3 sequence is CSVSSGRVSEQFF. CDR3 sequence (DNA): TGCAGCGTTTCTAGCGGGAGAGTCAGTGAGCAGTTCTTC.

This rearrangement joins TRBV19 to TRBJ2-7; D ambiguous. Germline lookup yields CDR1 LNHDA and CDR2 SQIVND (reference sequence). CDR3 length equals 13 residues. The ends were cut back, 3 bases at V and 5 bases at J, with 11 bases in the middle. CDR3 sequence reads: CASSIKRTHEQYF. Written as DNA, the CDR3 is TGTGCCAGTAGTATTAAAAGGACCCACGAGCAGTACTTC.

This clonotype came up a few times. This rearrangement joins TRBV4-2 to TRBJ1-1; possibly TRBD1 for D (5 bases). The length of the CDR3 is 16 residues. Trimming shortened V by 0 bases and J by 4 bases, and 15 bases separated the two germline ends. Germline V CDR1 and CDR2: LGHNA, YNFKEQ. The CDR3 here is CASSQDLKGNPTEAFF. CDR3 nucleotide sequence: TGTGCCAGCAGCCAAGATCTAAAGGGGAACCCCACTGAAGCTTTCTTT.

This clonotype was seen only a few times. J is TRBJ1-2 and V is TRBV18, with 9 bases fitting TRBD1. Germline assignment: CDR1 KGHSH and CDR2 LQKENI. This CDR3 comprises 18 residues. V shed 6 bases, J shed 2 bases, and the junction held 16 bases outside the gene matches. This CDR3 is CASSRKTGGYFDNYGYTF. In DNA, the CDR3 is TGTGCCAGCTCCCGAAAAACAGGGGGCTACTTCGACAACTATGGCTACACCTTC.

In its sample, this clonotype was seen many times. This rearrangement joins TRBV29-1 to TRBJ1-2; perhaps TRBD1 as D (5 bases). This CDR3 has 11 amino acids. Germline lookup yields CDR1 SQVTM and CDR2 ANQGSEA. Trimming pared 2 bases from V and 7 bases from J, leaving 8 bases between. The CDR3 coding sequence is TGCAGCGTTGAATTTAGGGGTGGCTACACCTTC. It is translated as CSVEFRGGYTF.